This TCR beta chain came from a study of shared clonotypes between healthy human individuals. The authors ran the assay at deep level. Repertoires were generated with immunoSEQ multiplex PCR, while TCRdb's copy carries only in-frame clones and drops some. The table includes millions of clones, roughly 92% detected once. Germline V gene data show CDR1 as SNHLY and CDR2 as FYNNEI. The CDR3 sequence is 15 residues long. J was trimmed by 2 bases and V by 6 bases; bases with no gene match: 4. Input material: naive CD4+ T cells sorted from blood. Subset: CD45RA+ positively selected. The sequence was collected from a man between 18 and 29 years old in good health. The gene calls are TRBV2 and TRBJ2-3; TRBD1 aligns across 11 bases. The CDR3 sequence is CASSRDRGNTDTQYF. The CDR3 DNA sequence: TGTGCCAGCAGCCGGGACAGGGGGAACACAGATACGCAGTATTTT.